The 21 T cell receptor beta chains in this list originate from one sample, sequenced in a study of shared clonotypes between healthy human individuals. Method: immunoSEQ multiplex PCR; TCRdb's copy keeps in-frame clones and lacks some. Among a few million clones, approximately 95% were seen once, and the ten largest hold 0.3% to 0.4%. The sample comprised naive CD4+ T cells from PBMCs. The subset was: CD45RA+ positively selected. These receptors were obtained from a man between 18 and 29 years old in good health. Some clones in this sample may be carry-over from other donors' samples.

V usage is TRBV11-2 and J usage is TRBJ1-2; the match to TRBD1 covers 7 bases. Trimming cost V 5 bases and J 8 bases; bases outside gene matches: 8. Germline V lookup: CDR1 SGHAT, CDR2 FQNNGV. This CDR3 contains 13 residues. The CDR3: CASSPDRVVGYTF. The CDR3 coding sequence is TGTGCCAGCAGCCCCGACAGGGTAGTAGGCTACACCTTC.

This chain links TRBV27 with TRBJ1-1; D possibly corresponds to TRBD1 (5 bases). The CDR3 covers 17 residues. Germline lookup yields CDR1 MNHEY and CDR2 SMNVEV (reference sequence). Trimming left V 6 bases short and J 0 bases short, with 20 bases between. CDR3 sequence: CASRTRGRTAVNTEAFF. DNA for the CDR3: TGTGCCAGCAGGACACGGGGCAGGACGGCAGTGAACACTGAAGCTTTCTTT.

V usage is TRBV18 and J usage is TRBJ1-4; a possible D gene is TRBD1 (5 bases). The germline V and J ends were trimmed by 8 bases and 3 bases, with 19 bases remaining between them. CDR3 length: 16 amino acids. Germline V CDR1 and CDR2: KGHSH, LQKENI. CDR3 in DNA: TGTGCCAGCACCCAAACCAGGGACGGACCTAATGAAAAACTGTTTTTT. It yields the protein CASTQTRDGPNEKLFF.

The chain joins TRBV7-2 to TRBJ1-2; possibly TRBD1 for D (5 bases). Germline V gene data show CDR1 as SGHTA and CDR2 as FQGNSA. CDR3 size: 14 residues. V shed 5 bases and J shed 7 bases, with 17 bases lying between them. The CDR3 coding sequence is TGTGCCAGCAGCCCCATGCAGGGCAGAACTGGCTACACCTTC. Encoded protein: CASSPMQGRTGYTF.

DNA of the CDR3: TGTGCCAGCAGCTTAGGAGGGCAGGTCAACACCGGGGAGCTGTTTTTT. This codes for CASSLGGQVNTGELFF. The genes are TRBV7-2 and TRBJ2-2; D might be TRBD2 (5 bases). The CDR3 contains 16 residues. The germline V and J ends were trimmed by 1 base and 2 bases, with 11 bases remaining between them. The V gene's germline CDR1 is SGHTA and CDR2 FQGNSA. The variable domain in full, completed from reference TRBV7-2 and TRBJ2-2, reads GAGVSQSPSNKVTEKGKDVELRCDPISGHTALYWYRQSLGQGLEFLIYFQGNSAPDKSGLPSDRFSAERTGGSVSTLTIQRTQQEDSAVYLCASSLGGQVNTGELFFGEGSRLTVL.

This chain connects TRBV4-2 to TRBJ2-1; TRBD2 matches at 9 bases. The V gene's germline CDR1 is LGHNA and CDR2 YNFKEQ. V was pared by 4 bases and J by 0 bases, with 7 bases of the junction left unmatched. The CDR3 contains 17 residues. For the CDR3, the DNA is TGTGCCAGCAGCCCCCGACTAGCGGCCAGCTCCTACAATGAGCAGTTCTTC. It specifies CASSPRLAASSYNEQFF.

The V gene is TRBV11-2, the J gene TRBJ2-3; D is ambiguous. The CDR3 has 16 amino acids. Trimming left V 1 base short and J 1 base short, with 12 bases between. The germline V gene encodes CDR1 SGHAT and CDR2 FQNNGV. The CDR3 nucleotides read TGTGCCAGCAGCTTAGTCGGCGAATTCGGCACAGATACGCAGTATTTT. As protein: CASSLVGEFGTDTQYF.

The J gene is TRBJ2-1, the V gene TRBV15; no reliable D call. Trimming removed 0 bases at V and 0 bases at J, with 12 bases between. The CDR3 runs 17 residues. Germline CDR1 LNHNV, CDR2 YYDKDF (reference sequence). The CDR3 region is CATSRDLARGSYNEQFF. The CDR3 nucleotides read TGTGCCACCAGCAGAGATTTGGCCAGAGGCTCCTACAATGAGCAGTTCTTC.

This chain connects TRBV4-1 to TRBJ1-5; D gene uncertain. Between the trimmed V and J ends, which lost 4 bases and 0 bases, there was a span of 10 bases. Germline lookup yields CDR1 MGHRA and CDR2 YSYEKL. The CDR3 is 15 amino acids. The CDR3 loop reads CASSLRQYSNQPQHF. The DNA for the CDR3 is TGCGCCAGCAGCCTACGGCAGTATAGCAATCAGCCCCAGCATTTT.

The rearrangement links TRBV10-3 to TRBJ1-5; TRBD1 matches at 7 bases. Trimming cost V 0 bases and J 6 bases; bases outside gene matches: 8. The CDR3 loop spans 16 amino acids. Germline CDR1 is ENHRY and CDR2 is SYGVKD. The CDR3 protein is CAISESGRGVGQPQHF. CDR3 coding DNA: TGTGCCATCAGTGAGTCAGGCAGGGGGGTTGGTCAGCCCCAGCATTTT.

The table lists this clone with a few counts. V is TRBV29-1 and J is TRBJ1-1; no reliable D call. The V gene lost 1 base and the J gene lost 8 bases, with 8 bases spanning the gap. The CDR3 loop spans 11 amino acids. In germline, CDR1 is SQVTM, CDR2 ANQGSEA. CDR3 amino acids: CSVEADAEAFF. CDR3 coding DNA: TGCAGCGTTGAAGCGGATGCCGAAGCTTTCTTT.

The chain couples TRBV5-1 to TRBJ2-1; D is perhaps TRBD2 (5 bases). Germline CDR1 SGHRS, CDR2 YFSETQ. The length of the CDR3 is 16 residues. V was pared by 2 bases and J by 7 bases, with 19 bases between. CDR3 in amino acids: CASSLQQRTLWNEQFF. The CDR3 DNA is TGCGCCAGCAGCTTACAACAAAGGACTCTGTGGAATGAGCAGTTCTTC. The whole variable domain, remainder taken from reference TRBV5-1 and TRBJ2-1, is KAGVTQTPRYLIKTRGQQVTLSCSPISGHRSVSWYQQTPGQGLQFLFEYFSETQRNKGNFPGRFSGRQFSNSRSEMNVSTLELGDSALYLCASSLQQRTLWNEQFFGPGTRLTVL.

The V gene is TRBV27, the J gene TRBJ2-7; D possibly corresponds to TRBD2 (5 bases). The CDR3 loop spans 13 amino acids. The V and J ends lost 0 bases and 6 bases respectively, with 9 bases between them. Germline-derived CDR1 and CDR2 are MNHEY and SMNVEV (reference sequence). DNA of the CDR3: TGTGCCAGCAGTTTATCCGCGGGTGGCGAGCAGTACTTC. Residues: CASSLSAGGEQYF.

The chain uses TRBV7-9 and TRBJ2-5, with no clear D. This CDR3 is 12 amino acids long. Germline values: CDR1 SEHNR, CDR2 FQNEAQ (reference sequence). V lost 4 bases, J lost 5 bases, and 8 bases lay in between. CDR3 sequence (DNA): TGTGCCAGCAGCTCGGACGCGGAGACCCAGTACTTC. Protein: CASSSDAETQYF.

The chain combines TRBV27 with TRBJ2-4; the D gene is possibly TRBD2 (6 bases). The CDR3 is 17 amino acids. CDR1 and CDR2 (germline): MNHEY, SMNVEV (reference sequence). The V end was cut by 1 base, the J end by 0 bases, with 13 bases between. The CDR3 loop is CASSLLGTPLAKNIQYF. The CDR3 nucleotides read TGTGCCAGCAGTTTATTAGGGACTCCCTTAGCCAAAAACATTCAGTACTTC.

The rearrangement joins TRBV7-2 to TRBJ2-4; tentatively, D is TRBD2 (6 bases). V dropped 3 bases and J dropped 0 bases, with 12 bases sitting between them. CDR3 length: 16 amino acids. Germline loops: CDR1 SGHTA, CDR2 FQGNSA. The CDR3 DNA follows: TGTGCCAGCAGCTTTGGCCTAGCGAGAGCCAAAAACATTCAGTACTTC. Translating it yields CASSFGLARAKNIQYF.

The chain is built from TRBV13 and TRBJ2-1; D is undetermined. CDR3 length equals 14 residues. Deletions cut 4 bases from V and 8 bases from J, with 15 bases between. The V gene's germline CDR1 is PRHDT and CDR2 FYEKMQ (reference sequence). CDR3 in DNA: TGTGCCAGCAGCTCAGCTTACCCTCAGGATGAGCAGTTCTTC. Protein sequence: CASSSAYPQDEQFF.

The chain is built from TRBV4-2 and TRBJ2-1, with D perhaps matching TRBD2 (7 bases). Germline assignment: CDR1 LGHNA and CDR2 YNFKEQ. V shed 1 base and J shed 8 bases, with 15 bases lying between them. CDR3 size: 15 residues. CDR3 residues: CASSQAGTGGHEQFF. In nucleotides, the CDR3 is TGTGCCAGCAGCCAAGCCGGGACGGGGGGCCATGAGCAGTTCTTC.

To note about this clone: Other DNA sequences in this specimen translate into the identical CDR3. This chain joins TRBV28 and TRBJ1-2; unclear D gene. This CDR3 contains 12 residues. V dropped 6 bases and J dropped 2 bases, with 7 bases sitting between them. The germline V gene has CDR1 MDHEN and CDR2 SYDVKM. CDR3 protein: CASRGLNYGYTF. CDR3 coding DNA: TGTGCCAGCAGGGGTCTGAACTATGGCTACACCTTC.

The CDR3 spells CATSSRQGGNEAFF. CDR3 nucleotide sequence: TGTGCCACCAGCAGCCGACAGGGAGGGAATGAAGCTTTCTTT. The chain uses TRBV15 and TRBJ1-1; 7 bases align to TRBD1. V shed 3 bases, J shed 7 bases, and the junction held 8 bases outside the gene matches. The CDR3 extends over 14 amino acids. Germline V lookup: CDR1 LNHNV, CDR2 YYDKDF (reference sequence).

This clone was counted once. The chain couples TRBV2 to TRBJ2-4; TRBD1 matches 9 bases. Looked up from germline, CDR1 is SNHLY and CDR2 is FYNNEI. This CDR3 is built from 16 residues. Trimming at V came to 3 bases and at J to 1 base, leaving 4 bases not matched to a gene. The chain's CDR3 is CASSDNRGRAKNIQYF. The DNA of the CDR3 is TGTGCCAGCAGTGATAACAGGGGGCGCGCCAAAAACATTCAGTACTTC.